These 19 T cell receptor beta chains originate from one sample sequenced in a study of blood T cells in healthy people across ages. A second about 7 to 11 cycle PCR used barcoded and J-beta primers. In TCRdb, the 5' RACE reads were re-called with MiXCR into one record per CDR3 protein. This repertoire shows approximately 2,000,000 distinct CDR3 sequences, approximately 40% found once; its top ten account for roughly 23%. What was sequenced was blood. Receptors originate from a human donor in good health.

This chain connects TRBV20-1 to TRBJ1-2; D is unclear. Germline V gene lookup returns CDR1 DFQATT and CDR2 SNEGSKA (reference sequence). The CDR3 runs to 15 residues. The germline V and J ends were trimmed by 6 bases and 1 base, with 18 bases remaining between them. In DNA, the CDR3 is TGCAGTGCCCTCTGGGAATTACCTCGTAACTATGGCTACACCTTC. Translated, it gives CSALWELPRNYGYTF.

The chain recombines TRBV7-2 with TRBJ2-1; 10 nucleotides agree with TRBD2. The junction had 2 bases not matched to a gene; V was cut back by 6 bases and J by 6 bases. The germline gives CDR1 SGHTA, CDR2 FQGNSA. The CDR3 is 13 amino acids. CDR3 nucleotides: TGTGCCAGCAGGAGCGGGGGGGCCAATGAGCAGTTCTTC. It specifies CASRSGGANEQFF.

The V gene is TRBV4-3, the J gene TRBJ2-5; D is perhaps TRBD1 or TRBD2 (5 bases each). The ends were cut back, 0 bases at V and 5 bases at J, with 16 bases in the middle. Germline values: CDR1 LGHNA, CDR2 YSLEER. The length of the CDR3 is 16 residues. For the CDR3, the DNA is TGCGCCAGCAGCCAAGATTCGGACGGGGCCCGGGAGACCCAGTACTTC. It codes for CASSQDSDGARETQYF.

The chain carries TRBV29-1 and TRBJ2-1, with 16 bases matching TRBD2. The V gene end was trimmed by 2 bases and the J gene end by 7 bases; junction bases not matched to a gene: 17. CDR1 and CDR2 from the germline V gene are SQVTM and ANQGSEA. The CDR3 sequence is 20 residues long. The CDR3 sequence is CSVEKYFLGLAGGLGNEQFF. In nucleotides, the CDR3 is TGCAGCGTTGAAAAGTATTTTTTGGGACTAGCGGGGGGGTTAGGGAATGAGCAGTTCTTC.

The chain uses TRBV20-1 and TRBJ2-2, with D possibly being TRBD1 (6 bases). The V and J ends lost 1 base and 6 bases respectively, with 9 bases between them. There are 13 residues in the CDR3. CDR1 and CDR2 from the germline V gene are DFQATT and SNEGSKA (reference sequence). The CDR3 spells CSARGQVPGELFF. In DNA form, the CDR3 reads TGCAGTGCTAGAGGACAGGTGCCCGGGGAGCTGTTTTTT.

This clonotype was picked up a small number of times. This chain links TRBV12-3 or TRBV12-4 with TRBJ1-2; D is undetermined. V was trimmed by 3 bases and J by 8 bases, leaving 16 bases between them. The CDR3 sequence is 14 residues long. The CDR3 loop is CASSFGWEAWGYTF. As DNA, the CDR3 is TGTGCCAGCAGTTTTGGCTGGGAGGCGTGGGGCTACACCTTC.

The chain links TRBV4-3 to TRBJ2-3; D might be TRBD2 (7 bases). The CDR3 has 16 amino acids. The V end lost 0 bases, the J end lost 4 bases, and 14 bases lay between the germline ends. CDR1 is LGHNA, CDR2 YSLEER, per germline. The CDR3 DNA reads TGCGCCAGCAGCCAAGATGGCGGGGGCCGGGCAGATACGCAGTATTTT. Its protein is CASSQDGGGRADTQYF.

This clonotype was detected ten times or more. The V gene is TRBV4-2, the J gene TRBJ1-6; D not certain. The CDR3 is 14 residues long. Trimming cost V 6 bases and J 8 bases, with 14 bases left between them. CDR1 is LGHNA and CDR2 is YNFKEQ in the germline V gene. The CDR3 bases are TGTGCCAGCAGTCCCCATCGACAAGATTCACCCCTCCACTTT. This codes for CASSPHRQDSPLHF.

This clonotype was detected a few times. The gene calls are TRBV7-2 and TRBJ2-3, with 7 bases that match TRBD2. From germline, CDR1 is SGHTA and CDR2 FQGNSA. This CDR3 has 18 residues. Unmatched junction bases numbered 18, after V lost 5 bases and J lost 4 bases. CDR3 sequence reads: CASSPQRGVRGRSDTQYF. DNA of the CDR3: TGTGCCAGCAGCCCCCAACGGGGGGTACGCGGCAGATCAGATACGCAGTATTTT.

The chain couples TRBV6-2 or TRBV6-3 to TRBJ2-7; 8 nucleotides match TRBD1. The length of the CDR3 is 14 residues. CDR1 is MNHEY and CDR2 is SVGEGT in the germline V gene. Losses at the gene ends were 6 bases for V and 2 bases for J; bases not matched to a gene: 6. This chain's CDR3 is CASSPQGEAYEQYF. CDR3 sequence (DNA): TGTGCCAGCAGCCCACAGGGGGAAGCCTACGAGCAGTACTTC.

This clonotype was counted only a few times. The chain is built from TRBV5-4 and TRBJ2-2; no definite D call. Deletions cut 6 bases from V and 6 bases from J, with 12 bases between. This CDR3 is 13 amino acids long. CDR1 and CDR2 from the germline V gene are SGHNT and YYREEE (reference sequence). CDR3 nucleotide sequence: TGTGCCAGCATCGCTAAGGTCGCCGGGGAGCTGTTTTTT. Encoded protein: CASIAKVAGELFF.

The chain carries TRBV10-3 and TRBJ2-1; the D is unclear. CDR1 is ENHRY, CDR2 SYGVKD, per germline. Deletions cut 7 bases from V and 9 bases from J, with 10 bases between. This CDR3 has 11 amino acids. CDR3 nucleotides: TGTGCCATCAATGGTGTTGGTGAGCAGTTCTTC. Translated: CAINGVGEQFF.

This clonotype has at least ten counts. The genes are TRBV7-3 and TRBJ2-1; either TRBD1 or TRBD2 may supply D (6 bases each). The V and J ends lost 6 bases and 2 bases respectively, with 14 bases between them. Germline V CDR1 and CDR2: SGHTA, FQGTGA. The CDR3 contains 15 residues. In DNA form, the CDR3 reads TGTGCCAGCAGTTCCGACCGGGGGCCCTACAATGAGCAGTTCTTC. Its translation: CASSSDRGPYNEQFF.

The CDR3 sequence is CASSFRGRSPFYGYTF. DNA of the CDR3: TGTGCCAGCAGTTTTAGAGGCAGAAGCCCCTTCTATGGCTACACCTTC. The chain combines TRBV6-6 with TRBJ1-2; D remains ambiguous. The CDR3 covers 16 residues. In germline, CDR1 is MNHNY, CDR2 SVGAGI (reference sequence). V was cut by 4 bases and J by 4 bases, with 19 bases left in between.

The chain employs TRBV4-3 and TRBJ2-5; 8 positions match TRBD2. This CDR3 contains 18 residues. Germline CDR1 reads LGHNA; CDR2 reads YSLEER. V dropped 1 base and J dropped 4; count of bases not matched to a gene: 14. The CDR3 DNA sequence: TGCGCCAGCAGCCAAGTCCCCGGGCGGGGGGAAGGCGGAGAGACCCAGTACTTC. It translates to CASSQVPGRGEGGETQYF.

On this clonotype: This may be a read error, as it is one base from a much larger clone. V usage is TRBV6-2 or TRBV6-3 and J usage is TRBJ2-1; D gene uncertain. CDR1 and CDR2 (germline): MNHEY, SVGEGT. Trimming stripped 6 bases from V and 5 bases from J, with 2 bases between. This CDR3 comprises 10 residues. The CDR3: CASRHNEQFF. The CDR3 DNA reads as TGTGCCAGCAGGCACAATGAGCAGTTCTTC.

CDR3 protein: CASSVELEADTQYF. In DNA form, the CDR3 reads TGTGCCAGCAGCGTAGAGCTAGAGGCAGATACGCAGTATTTT. The chain has TRBV9 and TRBJ2-3; no reliable D call. Trimming cost V 0 bases and J 4 bases, with 9 bases left between them. This CDR3 has 14 amino acids. Germline values: CDR1 SGDLS, CDR2 YYNGEE.

The rearrangement joins TRBV3-1 to TRBJ1-2; D unclear. The germline CDR1 and CDR2 sequences are LGHDT and YNNKEL (reference sequence). The CDR3 consists of 14 residues. Trimming pared 0 bases from V and 4 bases from J, leaving 9 bases between. For the CDR3, the DNA is TGTGCCAGCAGCCAAGATGGAGTGAGCTATGGCTACACCTTC. Amino acid sequence: CASSQDGVSYGYTF.

The V and J genes are TRBV29-1 and TRBJ1-1; 7 bases are a match to TRBD1. Germline assignment: CDR1 SQVTM and CDR2 ANQGSEA. J gave up 4 bases and V 1 base, and 12 bases lay outside the gene matches. The CDR3 is 16 residues long. Written as DNA, the CDR3 is TGCAGCGTTGAAGCAGACAGGGCCCGGTGGGGCACTGAAGCTTTCTTT. Translation: CSVEADRARWGTEAFF.